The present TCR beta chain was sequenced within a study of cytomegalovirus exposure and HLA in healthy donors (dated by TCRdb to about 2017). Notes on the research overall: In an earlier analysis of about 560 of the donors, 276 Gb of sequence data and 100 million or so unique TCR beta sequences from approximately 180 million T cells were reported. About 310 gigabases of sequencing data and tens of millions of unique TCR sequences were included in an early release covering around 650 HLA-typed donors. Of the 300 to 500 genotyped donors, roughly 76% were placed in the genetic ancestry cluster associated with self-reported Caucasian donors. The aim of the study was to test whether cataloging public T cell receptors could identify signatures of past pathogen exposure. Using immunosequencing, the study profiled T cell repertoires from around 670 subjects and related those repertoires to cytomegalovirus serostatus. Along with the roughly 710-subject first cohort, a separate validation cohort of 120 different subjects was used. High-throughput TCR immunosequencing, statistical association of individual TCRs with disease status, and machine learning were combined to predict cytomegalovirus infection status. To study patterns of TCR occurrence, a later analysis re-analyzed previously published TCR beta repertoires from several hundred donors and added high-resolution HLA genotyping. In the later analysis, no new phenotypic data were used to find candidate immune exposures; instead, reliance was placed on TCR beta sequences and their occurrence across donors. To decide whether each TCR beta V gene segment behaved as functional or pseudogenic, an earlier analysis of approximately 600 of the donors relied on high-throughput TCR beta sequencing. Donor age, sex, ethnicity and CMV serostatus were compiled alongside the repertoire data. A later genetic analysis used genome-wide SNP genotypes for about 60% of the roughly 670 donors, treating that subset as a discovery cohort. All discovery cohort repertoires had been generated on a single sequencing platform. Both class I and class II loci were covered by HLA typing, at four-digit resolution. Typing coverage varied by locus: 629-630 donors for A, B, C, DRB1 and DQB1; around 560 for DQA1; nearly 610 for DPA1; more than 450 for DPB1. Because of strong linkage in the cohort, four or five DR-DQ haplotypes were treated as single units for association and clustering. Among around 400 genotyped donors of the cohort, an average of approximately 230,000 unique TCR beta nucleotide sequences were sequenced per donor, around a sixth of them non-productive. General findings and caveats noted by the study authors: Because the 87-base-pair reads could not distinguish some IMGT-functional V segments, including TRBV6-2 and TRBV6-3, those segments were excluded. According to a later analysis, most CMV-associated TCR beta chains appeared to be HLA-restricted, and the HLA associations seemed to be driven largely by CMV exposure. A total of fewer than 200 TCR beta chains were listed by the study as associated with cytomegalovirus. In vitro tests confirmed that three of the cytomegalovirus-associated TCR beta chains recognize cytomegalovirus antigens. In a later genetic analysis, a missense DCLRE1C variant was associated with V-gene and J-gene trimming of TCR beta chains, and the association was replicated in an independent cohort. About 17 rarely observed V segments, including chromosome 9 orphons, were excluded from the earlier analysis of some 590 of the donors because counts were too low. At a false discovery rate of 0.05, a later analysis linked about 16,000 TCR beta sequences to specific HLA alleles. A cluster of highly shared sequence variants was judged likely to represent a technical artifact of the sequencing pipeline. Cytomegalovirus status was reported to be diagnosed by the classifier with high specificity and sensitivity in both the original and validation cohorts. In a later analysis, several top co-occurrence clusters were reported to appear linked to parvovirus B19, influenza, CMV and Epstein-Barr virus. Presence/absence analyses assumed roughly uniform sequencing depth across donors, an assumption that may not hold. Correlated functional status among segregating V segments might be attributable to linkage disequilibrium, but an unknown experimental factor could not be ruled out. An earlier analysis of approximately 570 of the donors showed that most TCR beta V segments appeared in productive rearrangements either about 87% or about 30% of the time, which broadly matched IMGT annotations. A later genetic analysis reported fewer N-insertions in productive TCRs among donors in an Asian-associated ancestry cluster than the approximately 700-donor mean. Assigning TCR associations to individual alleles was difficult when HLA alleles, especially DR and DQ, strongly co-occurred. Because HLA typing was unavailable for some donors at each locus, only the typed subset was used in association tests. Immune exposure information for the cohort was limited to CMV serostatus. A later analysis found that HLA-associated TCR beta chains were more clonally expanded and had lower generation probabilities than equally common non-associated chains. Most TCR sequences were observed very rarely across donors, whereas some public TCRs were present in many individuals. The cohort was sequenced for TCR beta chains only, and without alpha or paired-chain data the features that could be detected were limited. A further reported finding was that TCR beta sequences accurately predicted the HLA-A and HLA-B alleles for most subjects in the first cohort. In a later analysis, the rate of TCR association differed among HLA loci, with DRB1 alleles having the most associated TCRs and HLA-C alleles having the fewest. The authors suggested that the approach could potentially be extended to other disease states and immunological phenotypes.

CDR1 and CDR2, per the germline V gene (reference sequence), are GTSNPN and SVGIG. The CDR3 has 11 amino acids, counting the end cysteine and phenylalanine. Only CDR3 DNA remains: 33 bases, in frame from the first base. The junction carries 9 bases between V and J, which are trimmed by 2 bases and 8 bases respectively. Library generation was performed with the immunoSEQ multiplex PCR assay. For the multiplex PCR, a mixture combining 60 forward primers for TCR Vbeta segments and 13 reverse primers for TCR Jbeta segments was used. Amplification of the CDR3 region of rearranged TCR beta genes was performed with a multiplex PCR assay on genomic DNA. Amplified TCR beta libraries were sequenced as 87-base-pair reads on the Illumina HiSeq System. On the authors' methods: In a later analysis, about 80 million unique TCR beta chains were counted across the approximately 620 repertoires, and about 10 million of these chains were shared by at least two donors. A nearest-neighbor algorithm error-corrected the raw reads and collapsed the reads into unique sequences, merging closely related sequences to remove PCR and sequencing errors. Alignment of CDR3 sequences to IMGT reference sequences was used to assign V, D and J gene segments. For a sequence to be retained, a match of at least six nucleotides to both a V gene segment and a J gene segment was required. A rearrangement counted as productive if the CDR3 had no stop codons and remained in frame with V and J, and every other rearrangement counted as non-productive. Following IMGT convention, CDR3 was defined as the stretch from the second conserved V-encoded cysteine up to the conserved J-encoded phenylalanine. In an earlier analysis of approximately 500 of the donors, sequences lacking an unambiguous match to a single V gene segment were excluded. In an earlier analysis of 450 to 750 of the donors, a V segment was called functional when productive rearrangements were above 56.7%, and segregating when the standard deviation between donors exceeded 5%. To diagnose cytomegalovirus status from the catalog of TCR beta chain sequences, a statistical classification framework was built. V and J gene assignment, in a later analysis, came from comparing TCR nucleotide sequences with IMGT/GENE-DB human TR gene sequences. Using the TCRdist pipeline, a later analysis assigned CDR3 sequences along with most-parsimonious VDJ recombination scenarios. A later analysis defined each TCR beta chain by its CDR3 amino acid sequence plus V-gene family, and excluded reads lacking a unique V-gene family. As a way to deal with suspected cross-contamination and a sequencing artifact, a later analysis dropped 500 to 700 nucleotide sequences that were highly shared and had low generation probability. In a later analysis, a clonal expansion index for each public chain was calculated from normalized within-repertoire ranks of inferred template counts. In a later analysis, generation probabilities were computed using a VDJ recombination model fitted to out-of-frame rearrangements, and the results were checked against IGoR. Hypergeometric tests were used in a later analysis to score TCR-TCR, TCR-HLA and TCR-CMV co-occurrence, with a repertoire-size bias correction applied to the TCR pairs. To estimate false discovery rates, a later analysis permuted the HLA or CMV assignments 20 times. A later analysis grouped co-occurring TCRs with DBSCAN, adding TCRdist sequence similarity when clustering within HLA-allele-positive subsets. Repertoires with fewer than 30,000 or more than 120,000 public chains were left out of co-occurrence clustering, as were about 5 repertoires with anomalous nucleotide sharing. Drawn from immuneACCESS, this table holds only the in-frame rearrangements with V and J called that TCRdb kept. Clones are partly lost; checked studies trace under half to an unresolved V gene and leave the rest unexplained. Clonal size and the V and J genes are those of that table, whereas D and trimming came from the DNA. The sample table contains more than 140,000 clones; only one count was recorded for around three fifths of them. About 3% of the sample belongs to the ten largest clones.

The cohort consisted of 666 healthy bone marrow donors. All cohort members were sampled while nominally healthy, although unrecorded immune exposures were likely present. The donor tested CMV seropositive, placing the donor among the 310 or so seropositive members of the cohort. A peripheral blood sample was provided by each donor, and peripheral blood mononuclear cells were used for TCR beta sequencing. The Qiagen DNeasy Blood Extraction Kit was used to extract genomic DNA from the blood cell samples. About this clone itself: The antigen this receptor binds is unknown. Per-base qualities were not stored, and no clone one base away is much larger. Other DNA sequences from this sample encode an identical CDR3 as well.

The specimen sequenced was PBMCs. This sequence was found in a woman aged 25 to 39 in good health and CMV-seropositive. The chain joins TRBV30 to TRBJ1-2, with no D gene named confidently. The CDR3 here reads CAWSPLLGYTF. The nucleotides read TGTGCCTGGAGTCCCCTATTGGGCTACACCTTC. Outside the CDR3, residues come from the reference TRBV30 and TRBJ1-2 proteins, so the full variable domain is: SQTIHQWPATLVQPVGSPLSLECTVEGTSNPNLYWYRQAAGRGLQLLFYSVGIGQISSEVPQNLSASRPQDRQFILSSKKLLLSDSGFYLCAWSPLLGYTFGSGTRLTVV.